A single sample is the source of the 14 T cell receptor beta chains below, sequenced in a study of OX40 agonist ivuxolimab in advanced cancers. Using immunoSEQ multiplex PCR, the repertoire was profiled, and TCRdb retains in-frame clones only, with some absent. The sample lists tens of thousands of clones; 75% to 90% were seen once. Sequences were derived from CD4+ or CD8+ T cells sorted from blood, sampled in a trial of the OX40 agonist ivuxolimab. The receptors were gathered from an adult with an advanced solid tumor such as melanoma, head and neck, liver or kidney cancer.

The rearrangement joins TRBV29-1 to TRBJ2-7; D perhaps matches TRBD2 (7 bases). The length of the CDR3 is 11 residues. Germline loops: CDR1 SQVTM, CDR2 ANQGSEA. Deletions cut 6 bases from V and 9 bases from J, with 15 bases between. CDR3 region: CSVPLGGVQYF. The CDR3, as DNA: TGCAGCGTCCCTCTAGGGGGGGTGCAGTACTTC.

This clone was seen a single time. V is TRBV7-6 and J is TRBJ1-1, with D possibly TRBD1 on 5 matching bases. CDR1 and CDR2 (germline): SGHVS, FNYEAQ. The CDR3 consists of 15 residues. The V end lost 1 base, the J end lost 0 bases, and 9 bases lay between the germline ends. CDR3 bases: TGTGCCAGCAGCTTAGAATCGGGGGTGAACACTGAAGCTTTCTTT. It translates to CASSLESGVNTEAFF.

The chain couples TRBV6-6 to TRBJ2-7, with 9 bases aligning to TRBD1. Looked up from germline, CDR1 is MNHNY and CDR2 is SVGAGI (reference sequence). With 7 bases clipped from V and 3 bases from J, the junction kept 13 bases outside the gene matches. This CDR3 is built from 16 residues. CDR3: CASTPPAPTGGYEQYF. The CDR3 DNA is TGTGCCAGCACTCCTCCCGCCCCGACAGGGGGCTACGAGCAGTACTTC.

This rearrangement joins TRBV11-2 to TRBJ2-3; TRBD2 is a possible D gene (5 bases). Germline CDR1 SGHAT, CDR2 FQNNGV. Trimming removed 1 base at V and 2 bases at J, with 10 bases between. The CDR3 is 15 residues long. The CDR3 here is CASSLGPTTTDTQYF. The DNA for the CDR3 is TGTGCCAGCAGCTTAGGTCCGACTACCACAGATACGCAGTATTTT.

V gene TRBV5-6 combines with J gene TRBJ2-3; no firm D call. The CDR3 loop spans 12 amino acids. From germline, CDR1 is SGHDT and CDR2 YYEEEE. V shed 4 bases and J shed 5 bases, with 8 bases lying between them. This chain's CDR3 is CASSVQVDTQYF. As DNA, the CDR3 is TGTGCCAGCAGCGTCCAGGTAGATACGCAGTATTTT.

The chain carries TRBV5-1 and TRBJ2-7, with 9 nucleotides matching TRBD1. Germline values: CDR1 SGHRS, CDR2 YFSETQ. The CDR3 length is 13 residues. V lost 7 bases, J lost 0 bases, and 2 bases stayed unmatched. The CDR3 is CASGTGSSYEQYF. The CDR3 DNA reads TGCGCCAGCGGGACAGGGAGCTCCTACGAGCAGTACTTC.

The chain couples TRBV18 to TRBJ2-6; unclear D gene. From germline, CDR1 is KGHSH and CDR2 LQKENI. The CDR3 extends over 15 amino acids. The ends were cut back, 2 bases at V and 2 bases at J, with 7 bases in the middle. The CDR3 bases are TGTGCCAGCTCACCATCACGTGCTGGGGCCAACGTCCTGACTTTC. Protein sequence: CASSPSRAGANVLTF.

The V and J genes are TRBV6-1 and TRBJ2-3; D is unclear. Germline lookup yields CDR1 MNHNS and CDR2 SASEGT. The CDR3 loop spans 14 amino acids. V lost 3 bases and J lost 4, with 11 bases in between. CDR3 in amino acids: CASSDDRPPDTQYF. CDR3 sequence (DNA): TGTGCCAGCAGTGATGACCGGCCACCAGATACGCAGTATTTT.

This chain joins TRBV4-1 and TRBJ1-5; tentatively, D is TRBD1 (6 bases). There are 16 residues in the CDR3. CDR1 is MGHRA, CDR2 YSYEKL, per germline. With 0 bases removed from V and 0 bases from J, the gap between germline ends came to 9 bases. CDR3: CASSQDQGISNQPQHF. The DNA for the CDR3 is TGCGCCAGCAGCCAAGATCAGGGGATTAGCAATCAGCCCCAGCATTTT.

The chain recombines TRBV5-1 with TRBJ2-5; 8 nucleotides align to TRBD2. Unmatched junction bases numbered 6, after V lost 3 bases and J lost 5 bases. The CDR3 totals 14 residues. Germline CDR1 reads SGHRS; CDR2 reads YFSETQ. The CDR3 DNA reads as TGCGCCAGCAGCTCCTTAGCGGGGACGGAGACCCAGTACTTC. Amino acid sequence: CASSSLAGTETQYF.

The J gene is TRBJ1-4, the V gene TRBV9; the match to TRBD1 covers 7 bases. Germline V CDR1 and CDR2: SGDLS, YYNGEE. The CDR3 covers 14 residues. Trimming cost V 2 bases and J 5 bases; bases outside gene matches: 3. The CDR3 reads CASSVSGQNEKLFF. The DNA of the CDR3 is TGTGCCAGCAGCGTGTCGGGACAGAATGAAAAACTGTTTTTT.

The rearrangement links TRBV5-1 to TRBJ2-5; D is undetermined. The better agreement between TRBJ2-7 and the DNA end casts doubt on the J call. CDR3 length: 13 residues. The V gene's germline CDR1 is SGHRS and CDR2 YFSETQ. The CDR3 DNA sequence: TGCGCCAGCAGCTTAGTTGCGACGCACGAGCAGTACTTC. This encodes CASSLVATHEQYF.

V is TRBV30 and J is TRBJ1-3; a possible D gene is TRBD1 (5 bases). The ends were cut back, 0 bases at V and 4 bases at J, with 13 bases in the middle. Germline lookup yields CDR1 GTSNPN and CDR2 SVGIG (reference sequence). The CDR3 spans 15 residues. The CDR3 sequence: CAWSVRGGTGNTIYF. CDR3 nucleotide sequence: TGTGCCTGGAGTGTACGGGGGGGAACGGGAAACACCATATATTTT.

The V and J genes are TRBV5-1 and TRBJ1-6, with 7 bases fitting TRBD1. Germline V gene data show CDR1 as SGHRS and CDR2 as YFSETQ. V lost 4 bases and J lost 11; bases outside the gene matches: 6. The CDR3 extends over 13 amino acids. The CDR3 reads CASSRGTEPPLHF. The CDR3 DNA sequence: TGCGCCAGCAGCCGGGGGACAGAGCCACCCCTCCACTTT.